Below, 32 T cell receptor beta chains from the same sample are listed, as sequenced in a study of cytomegalovirus exposure and HLA in healthy donors. Primers: 60 Vbeta forward and 13 Jbeta reverse. Produced via immunoSEQ multiplex PCR; TCRdb's table is partial and in-frame only. The data hold 250,000 to 350,000 clones, with 80% observed a single time. Specimen: PBMCs. The receptor set was obtained from a girl aged 2 to 9 in good health and CMV-seronegative.

The chain joins TRBV2 to TRBJ1-5; TRBD1 matches 8 bases. V was pared by 4 bases and J by 7 bases, with 6 bases of the junction left unmatched. CDR3 length equals 14 residues. In germline, CDR1 is SNHLY, CDR2 FYNNEI. The chain's CDR3 is CASSGSGGGQPQHF. DNA for the CDR3: TGTGCCAGCAGTGGGTCAGGGGGCGGGCAGCCCCAGCATTTT.

As for this clone: One junction end disagrees with the germline gene, perhaps due to a read error. The chain is built from TRBV7-9 and TRBJ2-7, with TRBD1 matching over 7 bases. Germline V gives CDR1 SEHNR, CDR2 FQNEAQ (reference sequence). This CDR3 contains 15 residues. CDR3 in DNA: TGTACCAGCAGCGAAAGCCGGGACAGTCGCCACGAGCAGTACTTC. It yields the protein CTSSESRDSRHEQYF.

The chain employs TRBV11-2 and TRBJ2-2, with D unresolved. V shed 4 bases and J shed 6 bases, with 6 bases lying between them. The CDR3 covers 12 residues. The germline gives CDR1 SGHAT, CDR2 FQNNGV. CDR3 protein: CASSSFPGELFF. Written as DNA, the CDR3 is TGTGCCAGCAGCTCCTTTCCCGGGGAGCTGTTTTTT.

The genes are TRBV28 and TRBJ1-2, with D possibly matching TRBD1 (5 bases). The CDR3 consists of 13 residues. Germline loops: CDR1 MDHEN, CDR2 SYDVKM. V gave up 5 bases and J gave up 4 bases, with 11 bases separating them. The CDR3 loop reads CASSLVGAYGYTF. Here the CDR3 DNA reads TGTGCCAGCAGTCTAGTTGGGGCCTATGGCTACACCTTC.

In its sample, this clone was seen a few times. Mismatch with germline at one junction end may stem from a read error. This chain links TRBV7-9 with TRBJ2-1; TRBD2 aligns across 7 bases. Germline loops: CDR1 SEHNR, CDR2 FQNEAQ (reference sequence). This CDR3 contains 15 residues. The chain's CDR3 is CSSSPSGGRGNEQFF. DNA for the CDR3: TGTTCCAGCAGCCCCTCTGGTGGGAGGGGAAATGAGCAGTTCTTC.

The J gene is TRBJ2-5, the V gene TRBV5-1, with D possibly matching TRBD1 (5 bases). Trimming cost V 4 bases and J 4 bases, with 17 bases left between them. Germline CDR1 is SGHRS and CDR2 is YFSETQ. The CDR3 covers 15 residues. CDR3 in amino acids: CASSLAQGPGETQYF. The DNA for the CDR3 is TGCGCCAGCAGCCTCGCGCAGGGCCCGGGAGAGACCCAGTACTTC. Full variable domain (outside the CDR3, taken from reference TRBV5-1 and TRBJ2-5): KAGVTQTPRYLIKTRGQQVTLSCSPISGHRSVSWYQQTPGQGLQFLFEYFSETQRNKGNFPGRFSGRQFSNSRSEMNVSTLELGDSALYLCASSLAQGPGETQYFGPGTRLLVL.

The V gene is TRBV5-1, the J gene TRBJ2-7, with 8 bases that match TRBD1. The CDR3 length is 14 residues. J was trimmed by 2 bases and V by 0 bases; bases with no gene match: 1. From germline, CDR1 is SGHRS and CDR2 YFSETQ. CDR3 in DNA: TGCGCCAGCAGCTTGGAACAGGGGGCCTACGAGCAGTACTTC. Protein: CASSLEQGAYEQYF.

This clone was seen only a few times. V is TRBV30 and J is TRBJ1-6, with D possibly matching TRBD1 (6 bases). The ends were cut back, 4 bases at V and 7 bases at J, with 11 bases in the middle. Germline loops: CDR1 GTSNPN, CDR2 SVGIG (reference sequence). This CDR3 spans 13 amino acids. This chain's CDR3 is CAWNRDTNSPLHF. DNA for the CDR3: TGTGCCTGGAACCGGGACACCAATTCACCCCTCCACTTT.

The chain combines TRBV11-2 with TRBJ1-1; a weak D match, TRBD1 (6 bases). Germline V CDR1 and CDR2: SGHAT, FQNNGV. The CDR3 has 17 amino acids. Deletions cut 2 bases from V and 1 base from J, with 17 bases between. DNA for the CDR3: TGTGCCAGCAGCTTAAGGGACAAGGATCCCCAGAACACTGAAGCTTTCTTT. The encoded protein is CASSLRDKDPQNTEAFF. The entire variable domain, with the rest obtained from reference TRBV11-2 and TRBJ1-1, is as follows: EAGVAQSPRYKIIEKRQSVAFWCNPISGHATLYWYQQILGQGPKLLIQFQNNGVVDDSQLPKDRFSAERLKGVDSTLKIQPAKLEDSAVYLCASSLRDKDPQNTEAFFGQGTRLTVV.

This chain connects TRBV18 to TRBJ2-3; the D gene is possibly TRBD2 (6 bases). Trimming shortened V by 3 bases and J by 2 bases, and 12 bases separated the two germline ends. The CDR3 covers 15 residues. The V gene's germline CDR1 is KGHSH and CDR2 LQKENI. CDR3 region: CASSPREVFTDTQYF. Written as DNA, the CDR3 is TGTGCCAGCTCACCTAGGGAGGTTTTCACAGATACGCAGTATTTT.

The chain couples TRBV6-5 to TRBJ2-3; 11 bases are shared with TRBD2. V dropped 5 bases and J dropped 0; count of bases not matched to a gene: 1. Germline CDR1 reads MNHEY; CDR2 reads SVGAGI. This CDR3 is built from 15 residues. In DNA form, the CDR3 reads TGTGCCAGCAGTATAGCGGGAGGGAGCACAGATACGCAGTATTTT. This gives the protein CASSIAGGSTDTQYF.

This clone was picked up one time. The chain recombines TRBV6-1 with TRBJ2-7; no definite D call. V was shortened by 0 bases and J by 3 bases, with 18 bases between the two germline ends. Germline-derived CDR1 and CDR2 are MNHNS and SASEGT. This CDR3 has 17 amino acids. This chain's CDR3 is CASSEAHFSSPIYEQYF. In DNA form, the CDR3 reads TGTGCCAGCAGTGAAGCGCATTTCAGTTCTCCCATCTACGAGCAGTACTTC.

This chain links TRBV2 with TRBJ2-7, with 9 bases that match TRBD1. V trimming: 6 bases; J trimming: 3 bases; junction bases outside the gene matches: 6. There are 14 residues in the CDR3. CDR1 and CDR2 from the germline V gene are SNHLY and FYNNEI. The CDR3 DNA follows: TGTGCCAGCAGCGAATACAGGGGGCTCTACGAGCAGTACTTC. Translation gives CASSEYRGLYEQYF.

This chain joins TRBV7-5 and TRBJ2-1; the table names TRBD2, a call not compared with the DNA. TRBV7-5 is a pseudogene. CDR3 length: 13 amino acids. The CDR3 loop reads CARTSPGGNEQFF. The CDR3 DNA is TGTGCCAGAACCTCACCGGGTGGCAATGAGCAGTTCTTC.

The chain recombines TRBV7-2 with TRBJ2-2, with D perhaps matching TRBD1 (6 bases). CDR3 size: 16 residues. CDR1 is SGHTA and CDR2 is FQGNSA in the germline V gene. V lost 7 bases to trimming and J lost 4 bases, with 19 bases between them. The CDR3 DNA reads as TGTGCCAGCAAACGCGTCCTCGGGACAACCACCGGGGAGCTGTTTTTT. Its translation: CASKRVLGTTTGELFF.

This clone was observed a few times. The genes are TRBV5-6 and TRBJ2-7; D is uncertain. V lost 0 bases and J 4 bases, leaving 17 bases between the germline ends. The germline V gene has CDR1 SGHDT and CDR2 YYEEEE. This CDR3 contains 16 residues. The CDR3 DNA reads as TGTGCCAGCAGCTTGGGTGTGGGCCAGGTACGGTACGAGCAGTACTTC. This encodes CASSLGVGQVRYEQYF.

The J gene is TRBJ2-3, the V gene TRBV13; D possibly corresponds to TRBD1 (6 bases). V lost 6 bases, J lost 0 bases, and 13 bases lay in between. The CDR3 is 15 amino acids. CDR1 PRHDT and CDR2 FYEKMQ come from the germline V gene (reference sequence). CDR3 residues: CASSYRDKSTDTQYF. The DNA of the CDR3 is TGTGCCAGCAGTTACAGGGACAAGAGCACAGATACGCAGTATTTT.

In its sample, this clone was seen once. V is TRBV9 and J is TRBJ2-7; TRBD1 matches at 8 bases. CDR3 length: 14 residues. The ends lost 3 bases at V and 2 bases at J; junction bases unmatched: 4. Germline values: CDR1 SGDLS, CDR2 YYNGEE. CDR3 in amino acids: CASSAGTGTYEQYF. In nucleotides, the CDR3 is TGTGCCAGCAGCGCCGGGACAGGAACCTACGAGCAGTACTTC.

The rearrangement joins TRBV7-8 to TRBJ2-5; D unclear. V lost 0 bases and J 2 bases, leaving 13 bases between the germline ends. CDR1 and CDR2 from the germline V gene are SGHVS and FQNEAQ. This CDR3 contains 16 residues. The CDR3 DNA reads TGTGCCAGCAGCTTAGCAGCGAGGCCCATGCAAGAGACCCAGTACTTC. Amino acids: CASSLAARPMQETQYF.

This clone has a handful of counts. This sequence joins TRBV19 and TRBJ1-2; D is perhaps TRBD1 (5 bases). This CDR3 is built from 17 residues. With 6 bases removed from V and 4 bases from J, the gap between germline ends came to 24 bases. CDR1 is LNHDA and CDR2 is SQIVND in the germline V gene (reference sequence). This CDR3 is CASSLSSLTASFYGYTF. As DNA, the CDR3 is TGTGCCAGTAGCTTATCCAGCTTGACAGCATCCTTCTATGGCTACACCTTC.

The chain uses TRBV7-8 and TRBJ2-2; 16 nucleotides align to TRBD2. Looked up from germline, CDR1 is SGHVS and CDR2 is FQNEAQ. Losses at the gene ends were 0 bases for V and 2 bases for J; bases not matched to a gene: 9. This CDR3 contains 21 residues. The CDR3 sequence: CASSLARGLAGGPSNTGELFF. The DNA of the CDR3 is TGTGCCAGCAGCTTAGCGCGGGGACTAGCGGGGGGGCCTTCAAACACCGGGGAGCTGTTTTTT.

The rearrangement links TRBV5-1 to TRBJ1-6, with 10 nucleotides matching TRBD1. Germline-derived CDR1 and CDR2 are SGHRS and YFSETQ. The CDR3 runs 14 residues. With 3 bases clipped from V and 8 bases from J, the junction kept 2 bases outside the gene matches. The CDR3 sequence: CASSSGTGDSPLHF. The CDR3 nucleotides are TGCGCCAGCAGCTCCGGGACAGGGGATTCACCCCTCCACTTT.

The V and J genes are TRBV2 and TRBJ2-5; 10 bases are shared with TRBD2. Germline V gene data show CDR1 as SNHLY and CDR2 as FYNNEI. The J segment lost 0 bases and the V segment lost 6 bases, leaving 4 bases of the junction unmatched. CDR3 length equals 15 residues. In nucleotides, the CDR3 is TGTGCCAGCAGGGTACTAGCGGGGTACCAAGAGACCCAGTACTTC. This encodes CASRVLAGYQETQYF.

The chain joins TRBV10-3 to TRBJ1-2; D perhaps matches TRBD1 (5 bases). CDR3 length: 16 amino acids. Germline assignment: CDR1 ENHRY and CDR2 SYGVKD. The ends were cut back, 4 bases at V and 4 bases at J, with 19 bases in the middle. CDR3 in DNA: TGTGCCATCAGTGGCTTAGGGCAGGGAATGTCCTATGGCTACACCTTC. Amino acid sequence: CAISGLGQGMSYGYTF.

Turning to this clone: One junction end disagrees with the germline gene, perhaps due to a read error. V is TRBV15 and J is TRBJ2-2, with 7 bases identical to TRBD2. Germline V gene data show CDR1 as LNHNV and CDR2 as YYDKDF (reference sequence). The CDR3 is 17 residues long. The CDR3 DNA follows: TGTGCCACCAGCAGAGGCCGTTGGCGGGGGTGGACCGGGGAGCGGTTTTTT. This gives the protein CATSRGRWRGWTGERFF.

This chain joins TRBV30 and TRBJ2-1, with 14 bases matching TRBD2. The J segment lost 0 bases and the V segment lost 3 bases, leaving 13 bases of the junction unmatched. The V gene's germline CDR1 is GTSNPN and CDR2 SVGIG (reference sequence). The CDR3 loop spans 20 amino acids. The CDR3 is CAWRGKGLAGAKSSYNEQFF. In DNA, the CDR3 is TGTGCCTGGAGGGGAAAGGGACTAGCGGGAGCCAAGAGCTCCTACAATGAGCAGTTCTTC.

The gene calls are TRBV6-1 and TRBJ2-5, with 7 bases fitting TRBD2. This CDR3 contains 14 residues. CDR1 is MNHNS and CDR2 is SASEGT in the germline V gene. The V gene end was trimmed by 4 bases and the J gene end by 5 bases; junction bases not matched to a gene: 7. CDR3 sequence reads: CASSAGLWGETQYF. CDR3 nucleotides: TGTGCCAGCAGTGCGGGACTATGGGGGGAGACCCAGTACTTC.

The rearrangement links TRBV29-1 to TRBJ2-1; 15 nucleotides align to TRBD2. Germline assignment: CDR1 SQVTM and CDR2 ANQGSEA. The V gene end was trimmed by 1 base and the J gene end by 4 bases; junction bases not matched to a gene: 2. The CDR3 spans 16 residues. The CDR3 protein is CSVEGGTSGGYNEQFF. DNA of the CDR3: TGCAGCGTTGAAGGGGGGACTAGCGGGGGGTACAATGAGCAGTTCTTC.

The CDR3 DNA follows: TGTGCCAGTAGTACAACAGGGGATTCGTACGAGCAGTACTTC. The encoded protein is CASSTTGDSYEQYF. V is TRBV19 and J is TRBJ2-7; 7 nucleotides agree with TRBD1. The CDR3 consists of 14 residues. V trimming: 4 bases; J trimming: 4 bases; junction bases outside the gene matches: 7. Germline V gene data show CDR1 as LNHDA and CDR2 as SQIVND (reference sequence).

The rearrangement links TRBV5-6 to TRBJ2-5; TRBD2 agrees at 12 bases. The CDR3 sequence is 16 residues long. Germline lookup yields CDR1 SGHDT and CDR2 YYEEEE. The V and J ends lost 3 bases and 5 bases, in that order; junction bases with no gene match: 8. The CDR3 DNA is TGTGCCAGCAGCTGGGGACTAGCGGGTGTATGGGAGACCCAGTACTTC. Its translation: CASSWGLAGVWETQYF.

DNA for the CDR3: TGTGCCATCAGTGGAAATTCTAGACTCTCGGACTACGAGCAGTACTTC. It specifies CAISGNSRLSDYEQYF. J is TRBJ2-7 and V is TRBV10-3; no clear D gene. Trimming left V 4 bases short and J 3 bases short, with 19 bases between. The CDR3 covers 16 residues. Germline loops: CDR1 ENHRY, CDR2 SYGVKD.

This chain connects TRBV11-2 to TRBJ2-7, with 9 bases matching TRBD1. The J segment lost 0 bases and the V segment lost 4 bases, leaving 10 bases of the junction unmatched. In germline, CDR1 is SGHAT, CDR2 FQNNGV. There are 17 residues in the CDR3. CDR3 in DNA: TGTGCCAGCAGCTCGTACAGGGGGCTGGTTTCCTCCTACGAGCAGTACTTC. It translates to CASSSYRGLVSSYEQYF.